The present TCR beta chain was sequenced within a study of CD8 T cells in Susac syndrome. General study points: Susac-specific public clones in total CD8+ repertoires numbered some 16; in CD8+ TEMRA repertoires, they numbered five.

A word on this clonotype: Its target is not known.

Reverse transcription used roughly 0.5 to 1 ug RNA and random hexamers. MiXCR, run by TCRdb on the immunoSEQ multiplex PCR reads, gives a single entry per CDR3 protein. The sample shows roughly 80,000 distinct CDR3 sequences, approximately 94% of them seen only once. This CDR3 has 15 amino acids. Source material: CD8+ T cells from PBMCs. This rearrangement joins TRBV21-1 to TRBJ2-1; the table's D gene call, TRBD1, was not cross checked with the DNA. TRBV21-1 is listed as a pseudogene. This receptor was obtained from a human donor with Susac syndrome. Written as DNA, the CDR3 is TGTGCCAGCAGCATACAATTTTCGGCCCCCAATGAGCAGTTCTTC. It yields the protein CASSIQFSAPNEQFF.